This entry features one T cell receptor beta chain sequence. The antigen remains unidentified. Germline CDR1 and CDR2: LGHNA and YNFKEQ. This CDR3 is built from 20 residues. The V and J ends lost 0 bases and 4 bases, in that order; junction bases with no gene match: 13. Method: immunoSEQ multiplex PCR; TCRdb's copy keeps in-frame clones and lacks some. The sample yields 130,000 to 150,000 clones, 70% to 80% seen once. The data are from a study of cytotoxic CD8 clonotypes in ibrutinib-treated CLL. In the study overall: Response samples were taken after a median around eleven months of treatment, range 6 to 36. Study-level results: Increased clonality at ibrutinib response gave way to a return toward baseline at progression. Clonality was higher at baseline than in age-matched healthy donors and tracked circulating CD8+ T-cell counts. Sampling times (in sustained-remission versus progressing patients) were not the same.

This chain links TRBV4-2 with TRBJ2-1; 12 bases fit TRBD2. The sample consisted of PBMCs, taken after 12 months of ibrutinib treatment. This clonotype was obtained from a human donor with chronic lymphocytic leukemia. The CDR3 DNA is TGTGCCAGCAGCCAAGACCGGACTAGCGGGATCCTTACCAATTACAATGAGCAGTTCTTC. Translation: CASSQDRTSGILTNYNEQFF.